Listed below are T cell receptor beta chains from one sample, sequenced in a study of graft-versus-host responses after intestinal transplantation. Sequenced by immunoSEQ multiplex PCR; TCRdb stores in-frame clones only, minus some. The profile shows over 65,000 clones, 91% of them singletons. Antigens of these TCRs are unknown. This specimen was unstimulated CD4+ T cells sorted from spleen or lymph node cells, taken before intestinal transplant. These receptor sequences come from a human donor who received an intestinal transplant. Both conserved end residues are part of each CDR3. D genes are given only for firm matches. Size is omitted from some rows. Given values are once, few, many or a class for expanded clones.

-	TRBV6-5	TRBJ2-7	-	14	CASSGVMGGYEQYF	TGTGCCAGCAGTGGGGTAATGGGGGGCTACGAGCAGTACTTC
-	TRBV6-1	TRBJ1-5	TRBD1	15	CASGRQGVSNQPQHF	TGTGCCAGCGGGCGACAGGGAGTGAGCAATCAGCCCCAGCATTTT
-	TRBV10-3	TRBJ2-5	-	16	CAISDSRAKDRETQYF	TGTGCCATCAGTGATAGTAGAGCGAAAGATCGAGAGACCCAGTACTTC
-	TRBV7-9	TRBJ2-3	TRBD2	16	CASSFFRGGHTDTQYF	TGTGCCAGCAGCTTCTTTCGCGGGGGTCACACAGATACGCAGTATTTT
once	TRBV7-2	TRBJ1-2	TRBD1	17	CASSGIRGQGNPNGYTF	TGTGCCAGCAGCGGAATAAGGGGACAGGGTAACCCCAATGGCTACACCTTC
-	TRBV30	TRBJ2-1	-	14	CASKAPSLQVGQFF	TGTGCCTCCAAGGCTCCATCCCTCCAGGTAGGGCAGTTCTTC
-	TRBV27	TRBJ2-6	-	15	CASSYPRSGANVLTF	TGTGCCAGCAGTTACCCTAGATCGGGGGCCAACGTCCTGACTTTC
-	TRBV5-8	TRBJ1-4	-	15	CASSPRTTTNEKLFF	TGTGCCAGCAGCCCTCGGACTACAACTAATGAAAAACTGTTTTTT
-	TRBV7-2	TRBJ1-5	TRBD1	18	CASSLVGTGGTSPQPQHF	TGTGCCAGCAGCTTAGTGGGGACAGGGGGGACCTCGCCTCAGCCCCAGCATTTT
once	TRBV25-1	TRBJ1-6	-	13	CASTQGGGSPLHF	TGTGCCAGCACCCAAGGGGGGGGCTCACCCCTCCACTTT
-	TRBV10-1	TRBJ2-1	-	13	CASGGPLPHEQFF	TGCGCCAGCGGCGGGCCACTCCCCCATGAGCAGTTCTTC
-	TRBV13	TRBJ2-5	TRBD2	14	CASSFYSSGETQYF	TGTGCCAGCAGCTTTTATTCTAGCGGGGAGACCCAGTACTTC
-	TRBV21-1	TRBJ2-2	-	14	CASSTTANTGELFF	TGTGCCAGCAGCACGACAGCTAACACCGGGGAGCTGTTTTTT
once	TRBV6-1	TRBJ1-2	-	13	CASSETRGYGYTF	TGTGCCAGCAGTGAAACACGGGGATATGGCTACACCTTC
-	TRBV7-9	TRBJ2-5	-	14	CASRSYGVGETQYF	TGTGCCAGCAGATCGTACGGGGTTGGGGAGACCCAGTACTTC
-	TRBV7-2	TRBJ1-1	-	15	CASTRSLTGNTEAFF	TGTGCCAGCACCCGATCGTTGACAGGGAACACTGAAGCTTTCTTT
-	TRBV5-4	TRBJ2-1	-	16	CASSLGIWGGTHEQFF	TGTGCCAGCAGCCTCGGGATTTGGGGAGGCACACATGAGCAGTTCTTC
-	TRBV19	TRBJ2-4	-	15	CASAYSSDSQNIQYF	TGTGCCAGTGCCTACTCGTCTGACTCCCAAAACATTCAGTACTTC
-	TRBV19	TRBJ1-2	TRBD1	17	CASSLPGQGNYFYGYTF	TGTGCCAGTAGCTTACCTGGACAGGGGAATTATTTCTATGGCTACACCTTC
-	TRBV18	TRBJ1-3	TRBD1	17	CASSRPTGTGDRNTIYF	TGTGCCAGCTCACGTCCCACCGGGACAGGGGACCGAAACACCATATATTTT
once	TRBV7-9	TRBJ2-7	-	17	CASSPKEGRSPRDEQYF	TGTGCCAGCAGTCCAAAGGAGGGCAGGTCCCCTAGGGACGAGCAGTACTTC
-	TRBV20-1	TRBJ1-2	-	11	CSARAGDGYTF	TGCAGTGCGCGAGCAGGGGATGGCTACACCTTC
-	TRBV6-5	TRBJ1-1	-	16	CASSYSIFQTPTEAFF	TGTGCCAGCAGTTACTCGATATTTCAGACACCCACTGAAGCTTTCTTT
-	TRBV5-1	TRBJ1-1	TRBD1	14	CASTLQGAGTEAFF	TGCGCCAGCACCCTACAGGGGGCCGGAACTGAAGCTTTCTTT
-	TRBV4-3	TRBJ2-7	TRBD1	16	CASSPEGQSSSYKQYF	TGCGCCAGCAGCCCAGAGGGACAGTCGTCCTCCTACAAGCAGTACTTC
-	TRBV2	TRBJ1-5	-	14	CASSEHRPDQPQHF	TGTGCCAGCAGTGAACACAGGCCGGATCAGCCCCAGCATTTT
few	TRBV19	TRBJ2-7	TRBD1	14	CASRGTGGTYEQYF	TGTGCCAGTAGAGGGACAGGGGGCACCTACGAGCAGTACTTC
-	TRBV5-1	TRBJ2-1	TRBD1	17	CASSRETGTGGWNEQFF	TGCGCCAGCAGCCGAGAGACCGGGACAGGGGGGTGGAATGAGCAGTTCTTC
-	TRBV11-3	TRBJ2-1	-	16	CASSLGFAGSLNEQFF	TGTGCCAGCAGCTTAGGATTCGCGGGCTCCCTCAATGAGCAGTTCTTC
-	TRBV10-3	TRBJ1-1	-	13	CATQGPEGTEAFF	TGTGCCACCCAGGGGCCCGAGGGCACTGAAGCTTTCTTT
once	TRBV7-2	TRBJ1-5	-	13	CASSLDRDQPQHF	TGTGCCAGCAGCTTAGACAGGGATCAGCCCCAGCATTTT
-	TRBV27	TRBJ1-6	TRBD1	17	CASSFLEPDRVNSPLHF	TGTGCCAGCAGTTTTCTCGAACCGGACAGGGTTAATTCACCCCTCCACTTT
-	TRBV4-3	TRBJ1-2	-	15	CASSQRDRSNYGYTF	TGCGCCAGCAGCCAACGAGACAGAAGTAACTATGGCTACACCTTC
-	TRBV6-5	TRBJ2-4	-	14	CASSPRDSKNIQYF	TGTGCCAGCAGTCCGCGGGACAGCAAAAACATTCAGTACTTC
-	TRBV13	TRBJ2-3	TRBD2	16	CASSWGTRTTRDTQYF	TGTGCCAGCAGCTGGGGGACTAGGACCACTAGAGATACGCAGTATTTT
-	TRBV9	TRBJ1-2	-	14	CASSVDVASYGYTF	TGTGCCAGCAGCGTAGATGTGGCCTCCTATGGCTACACCTTC
-	TRBV9	TRBJ2-3	-	13	CASSPAGSNTQYF	TGTGCCAGCAGCCCGGCGGGGTCCAATACGCAGTATTTT
-	TRBV19	TRBJ2-7	TRBD1	15	CASRQTGGQKDEQYF	TGTGCCAGTAGACAGACAGGGGGGCAGAAGGACGAGCAGTACTTC
-	TRBV6-1	TRBJ1-3	-	14	CASSDTLEGNTIYF	TGTGCCAGCAGTGACACACTAGAGGGAAACACCATATATTTT
-	TRBV9	TRBJ2-3	TRBD2	16	CASSGSGGAFGDTQYF	TGTGCCAGCAGCGGTAGCGGGGGGGCGTTCGGGGATACGCAGTATTTT
-	TRBV7-2	TRBJ2-3	-	15	CASSFVAGVTDTQYF	TGTGCCAGCAGCTTCGTAGCAGGGGTCACAGATACGCAGTATTTT
-	TRBV5-1	TRBJ1-2	-	15	CASSLAPGRAYGYTF	TGCGCCAGCAGCTTGGCCCCGGGGAGGGCCTATGGCTACACCTTC
-	TRBV11-3	TRBJ2-7	TRBD1	16	CASSLDPGTGGSEQYF	TGTGCCAGCAGCTTAGATCCCGGGACAGGGGGCTCCGAGCAGTACTTC
-	TRBV2	TRBJ1-3	TRBD1	15	CASSRKTGVGNTIYF	TGTGCCAGCAGCCGAAAGACAGGGGTCGGAAACACCATATATTTT
-	TRBV5-6	TRBJ2-4	-	18	CASSLAIKVNTRENIQYF	TGTGCCAGCAGCTTGGCCATCAAAGTTAATACCAGGGAAAACATTCAGTACTTC
-	TRBV7-9	TRBJ2-5	-	12	CASSFQGGTQYF	TGTGCCAGCAGCTTCCAGGGGGGGACCCAGTACTTC
-	TRBV5-6	TRBJ1-6	-	15	CASSLGQGLNSPLHF	TGTGCCAGCAGCTTGGGGCAGGGGCTGAATTCACCCCTCCACTTT
-	TRBV6-6	TRBJ1-3	-	15	CASSYSGGSGNTIYF	TGTGCCAGCAGTTACTCAGGCGGCTCTGGAAACACCATATATTTT
-	TRBV7-2	TRBJ2-1	TRBD2	19	CASSLLGSGGTSSYNEQFF	TGTGCCAGCAGCTTATTGGGTAGCGGGGGGACTAGCTCCTACAATGAGCAGTTCTTC
-	TRBV6-5	TRBJ1-6	TRBD1	16	CASSYSGGQGNSPLHF	TGTGCCAGCAGTTACTCGGGGGGACAGGGGAATTCACCCCTCCACTTT
-	TRBV7-2	TRBJ2-3	TRBD2	17	CASSYTSGGRSTDTQYF	TGTGCCAGCAGCTATACTAGCGGGGGGCGTAGCACAGATACGCAGTATTTT
-	TRBV11-3	TRBJ1-1	TRBD1	14	CASSPRQGRTEAFF	TGTGCCAGCAGCCCTCGACAGGGAAGGACTGAAGCTTTCTTT